This entry is about one T cell receptor (beta chain). CDR3 length: 14 residues. The germline CDR1 and CDR2 sequences are SGHDT and YYEEEE. Trimming left V 1 base short and J 4 bases short, with 11 bases between. The data were taken from a study of blood T cells in healthy people across ages. A J-beta primer mix and a sample-barcoded 5' primer were used in a second PCR of about 7 to 12 cycles. TCRdb independently ran MiXCR on the 5' RACE reads; one entry per CDR3 protein. Of 1,100,000 or so distinct CDR3 sequences in the sample, 45% were seen once. The specimen sequenced was blood. The V gene is TRBV5-6, the J gene TRBJ1-2; D gene ambiguous. The TCR was taken from a woman aged 55 to 70 in good health. DNA of the CDR3: TGTGCCAGCAGCTTGAGGGCAGAGGGCTATGGCTACACCTTC. Translation gives CASSLRAEGYGYTF.